The 29 T cell receptor beta chains given below trace back to one sample, sequenced in a study of early T cells in non-severe SARS-CoV-2 infection. TCRdb fed the 5' RACE reads into MiXCR, producing one record per CDR3 protein. The repertoire holds 65,000 to 80,000 distinct CDR3 sequences, over 9% seen once, with roughly 4.7% in the top ten. Specimen: whole blood. Every receptor here comes from an adult who was a healthcare worker with PCR-confirmed SARS-CoV-2 infection or an uninfected control (not recorded which).

The V gene is TRBV7-9, the J gene TRBJ2-2; a weak D match, TRBD2 (6 bases). CDR3 length equals 14 residues. V shed 6 bases and J shed 0 bases, with 8 bases lying between them. CDR1 and CDR2 (germline): SEHNR, FQNEAQ (reference sequence). In DNA, the CDR3 is TGTGCCAGCAGGGAGGGAACGAACACCGGGGAGCTGTTTTTT. Translating it yields CASREGTNTGELFF.

Only a few counts were recorded for this clonotype. This chain joins TRBV5-4 and TRBJ2-7; D unresolved. V dropped 0 bases and J dropped 5 bases, with 9 bases sitting between them. There are 13 residues in the CDR3. The germline V gene encodes CDR1 SGHNT and CDR2 YYREEE (reference sequence). This chain's CDR3 is CASSLAPSDEQYF. In DNA form, the CDR3 reads TGTGCCAGCAGCTTGGCCCCTTCCGACGAGCAGTACTTC.

J is TRBJ1-1 and V is TRBV20-1; TRBD1 aligns across 9 bases. CDR1 DFQATT and CDR2 SNEGSKA come from the germline V gene (reference sequence). The CDR3 is 13 residues long. CDR3 bases: TGCAGGGCAACAGGGGGCACGGACACTGAAGCTTTCTTT. This sequence encodes CRATGGTDTEAFF.

Concerning this clonotype: Since a much larger clone is just one base distant, this may be a read error. The chain recombines TRBV5-4 with TRBJ1-1, with TRBD1 matching over 10 bases. Germline assignment: CDR1 SGHNT and CDR2 YYREEE (reference sequence). The CDR3 length is 17 residues. The CDR3 spells CASSFRDRGREGTEAIF. The CDR3 bases are TGTGCCAGCAGCTTCCGGGACAGGGGTCGGGAGGGCACTGAAGCTATCTTT.

This rearrangement joins TRBV7-2 to TRBJ1-6, with D unresolved. This CDR3 region has 16 residues. Germline V gene data show CDR1 as SGHTA and CDR2 as FQGNSA. V lost 7 bases and J 3 bases, leaving 16 bases between the germline ends. The CDR3: CASKWGGPIYNSPLHF. The CDR3 bases are TGTGCCAGCAAATGGGGAGGGCCCATCTATAATTCACCCCTCCACTTT.

This clonotype turned up a few times. CDR3 bases: TGCAGCGGCAACACGCCGGACTACAATGAGCAGTTCTTC. This encodes CSGNTPDYNEQFF. The rearrangement uses TRBV20-1 and TRBJ2-1; the D is unclear. The CDR3 covers 13 residues. Germline assignment: CDR1 DFQATT and CDR2 SNEGSKA (reference sequence).

This clonotype was counted between two and nine times. The chain joins TRBV10-3 to TRBJ2-5; D gene uncertain. The V end lost 2 bases, the J end lost 4 bases, and 8 bases lay between the germline ends. The CDR3 length is 13 residues. Germline values: CDR1 ENHRY, CDR2 SYGVKD. The CDR3 spells CAISEPRGETQYF. The CDR3 bases are TGTGCCATCAGTGAGCCCAGAGGAGAGACCCAGTACTTC.

V usage is TRBV18 and J usage is TRBJ2-7, with TRBD2 matching 7 bases. CDR3 length equals 14 residues. CDR1 KGHSH and CDR2 LQKENI come from the germline V gene. V lost 2 bases to trimming and J lost 4 bases; unmatched junction nucleotides: 5. The CDR3 is CASSPGEGRYEQYF. The CDR3 bases are TGTGCCAGCTCACCAGGGGAGGGGAGATACGAGCAGTACTTC.

Ten or more counts support this clonotype. The chain couples TRBV5-1 to TRBJ2-1, with D unresolved. V gave up 7 bases and J gave up 4 bases, with 12 bases separating them. Germline CDR1 and CDR2: SGHRS and YFSETQ. This CDR3 has 13 residues. CDR3 bases: TGCGCCAGCCGGCTTAAAGGTTACAATGAGCAGTTCTTC. Translation gives CASRLKGYNEQFF.

This clonotype was observed at least ten times. The rearrangement links TRBV28 to TRBJ2-7; D is possibly TRBD1 (5 bases). The V and J ends lost 6 bases and 1 base respectively, with 10 bases between them. Germline V gene data show CDR1 as MDHEN and CDR2 as SYDVKM. The CDR3 is 13 residues long. The CDR3 region is CASRGTGSYEQYF. The CDR3, as DNA: TGTGCCAGCAGGGGTACAGGTTCCTACGAGCAGTACTTC.

This clonotype appeared once. The chain links TRBV18 to TRBJ2-1, with 7 bases fitting TRBD2. V gave up 0 bases and J gave up 8 bases; unmatched junction bases: 1. CDR1 is KGHSH and CDR2 is LQKENI in the germline V gene. The CDR3 loop spans 13 amino acids. CDR3 sequence (DNA): TGTGCCAGCTCACCACCCAGCGGGGATGAGCAGTTCTTC. It codes for CASSPPSGDEQFF.

This clonotype has a count of ten or more. The CDR3 protein is CASSQDLVGAQHF. CDR3 DNA sequence: TGCGCCAGCAGCCAAGATCTTGTAGGGGCTCAGCATTTT. The chain uses TRBV4-1 and TRBJ1-5; D may be TRBD1 (5 bases). The V end was cut by 0 bases, the J end by 13 bases, with 13 bases between. Looked up from germline, CDR1 is MGHRA and CDR2 is YSYEKL. The CDR3 totals 13 residues.

This clonotype was recorded at least ten times. The rearrangement uses TRBV5-1 and TRBJ2-5; 9 nucleotides match TRBD2. Germline trimming cut 4 bases from V and 1 base from J; bases unmatched to any gene: 11. CDR1 and CDR2 from the germline V gene are SGHRS and YFSETQ. CDR3 length: 17 amino acids. The CDR3 DNA reads as TGCGCCAGCAGCCCTTCTCGGAGCGGGGGGTCCCAAGAGACCCAGTACTTC. Its translation is CASSPSRSGGSQETQYF.

On this clonotype itself: Being one base from a much bigger clone, this may be a read error. The J gene is TRBJ2-3, the V gene TRBV4-2; TRBD1 agrees at 12 bases. V was pared by 0 bases and J by 4 bases, with 5 bases of the junction left unmatched. Germline loops: CDR1 LGHNA, CDR2 YNFKEQ. This CDR3 region has 17 residues. The CDR3 region has the DNA TGTGCCAGCAGCCAAGATTTGGGACAGGGGGCCGCAGATACGCAGTATTTT. Protein: CASSQDLGQGAADTQYF.

The chain has TRBV9 and TRBJ2-5, with TRBD2 matching 9 bases. Unmatched junction bases numbered 2, after V lost 3 bases and J lost 2 bases. The CDR3 is 14 residues long. Germline loops: CDR1 SGDLS, CDR2 YYNGEE. The CDR3 DNA sequence: TGTGCCAGCAGCGGGGGACTAGCTCAAGAGACCCAGTACTTC. Translated: CASSGGLAQETQYF.

The table lists this clonotype with many counts. The chain employs TRBV11-2 and TRBJ1-1; D is unresolved. This CDR3 comprises 13 residues. V was pared by 1 base and J by 1 base, with 4 bases between. Looked up from germline, CDR1 is SGHAT and CDR2 is FQNNGV. CDR3 DNA sequence: TGTGCCAGCAGCTTAGTAGGGAACACTGAAGCTTTCTTT. This sequence encodes CASSLVGNTEAFF.

The V call is TRBV3-1, the J call TRBJ2-7; perhaps D is TRBD1 or TRBD2 (6 bases each). Germline V gene lookup returns CDR1 LGHDT and CDR2 YNNKEL (reference sequence). Trimming pared 3 bases from V and 7 bases from J, leaving 19 bases between. This CDR3 is 15 amino acids long. In DNA form, the CDR3 reads TGTGCCAGCAGCCATCTGGGGGGCAGGGGACGGGAGCAGTACTTC. Translating gives CASSHLGGRGREQYF.

The chain uses TRBV12-5 and TRBJ2-7; maybe TRBD1 (6 bases). Trimming removed 6 bases from V and 0 bases from J, with 9 bases in between. This CDR3 has 13 amino acids. In germline, CDR1 is LGHNT, CDR2 FRNRAP. Here the CDR3 reads CASGPDSSYEQYF. In DNA form, the CDR3 reads TGTGCTAGTGGCCCGGACAGCTCCTACGAGCAGTACTTC.

The chain joins TRBV7-3 to TRBJ1-1, with D unclear. The germline V and J ends were trimmed by 0 bases and 1 base, with 9 bases remaining between them. The CDR3 consists of 15 residues. The V gene's germline CDR1 is SGHTA and CDR2 FQGTGA. CDR3 sequence reads: CASSLTAGPNTEAFF. As DNA, the CDR3 is TGTGCCAGCAGCTTAACCGCAGGACCGAACACTGAAGCTTTCTTT. The full variable domain, rest sourced from reference TRBV7-3 and TRBJ1-1, is GAGVSQTPSNKVTEKGKYVELRCDPISGHTALYWYRQSLGQGPEFLIYFQGTGAADDSGLPNDRFFAVRPEGSVSTLKIQRTERGDSAVYLCASSLTAGPNTEAFFGQGTRLTVV.

This clonotype came up many times. V is TRBV9 and J is TRBJ1-1, with a weak D call TRBD1 (6 bases). Germline V gene data show CDR1 as SGDLS and CDR2 as YYNGEE. This CDR3 has 14 residues. The V end lost 1 base, the J end lost 7 bases, and 14 bases lay between the germline ends. CDR3 DNA sequence: TGTGCCAGCAGCGTAAGAGGGGGTGGTAGTGAAGCTTTCTTT. Translation gives CASSVRGGGSEAFF.

The sample holds a few counts of this clonotype. V gene TRBV3-1 combines with J gene TRBJ2-7; TRBD2 matches at 11 bases. The CDR3 is 15 amino acids. The ends lost 7 bases at V and 5 bases at J; junction bases unmatched: 10. In germline, CDR1 is LGHDT, CDR2 YNNKEL (reference sequence). This chain's CDR3 is CASTYSGGARDEQYF. In DNA, the CDR3 is TGTGCCAGCACTTATAGCGGGGGGGCCAGGGACGAGCAGTACTTC.

As concerns this clonotype: Since the CDR3 does not end with the conserved phenylalanine or tryptophan, this likely comes from a read error. The chain recombines TRBV19 with TRBJ1-2; possibly TRBD1 for D (6 bases). The CDR3 is 15 residues long. V was shortened by 5 bases and J by 1 base, with 14 bases between the two germline ends. CDR1 and CDR2 from the germline V gene are LNHDA and SQIVND (reference sequence). The CDR3 reads CASSVWTEYNYGYTS. The CDR3 DNA reads as TGTGCCAGTAGTGTGTGGACAGAATATAACTATGGCTACACCTCC.

This clonotype was found many times. The V call is TRBV6-5, the J call TRBJ2-7; 11 positions match TRBD2. Per the germline V gene, CDR1 is MNHEY and CDR2 is SVGAGI. J lost 3 bases, V lost 6 bases, and 10 bases had no gene match. The CDR3 has 16 amino acids. The CDR3 loop is CASSRPPSGGIYEQYF. The CDR3 DNA follows: TGTGCCAGCAGCCGCCCTCCTAGCGGGGGGATCTACGAGCAGTACTTC.

This clonotype showed up many times. J is TRBJ1-1 and V is TRBV12-3 or TRBV12-4, with D perhaps matching TRBD1 (5 bases). The CDR3 is 14 residues long. V gave up 7 bases and J gave up 0 bases, with 12 bases separating them. The DNA of the CDR3 is TGTGCCAGCACCCGGTCAGGGATGAACACTGAAGCTTTCTTT. Amino acid sequence: CASTRSGMNTEAFF.

This clonotype was recorded a few times. The V and J genes are TRBV30 and TRBJ1-5; the match to TRBD1 covers 9 bases. The ends lost 3 bases at V and 4 bases at J; junction bases unmatched: 1. Germline values: CDR1 GTSNPN, CDR2 SVGIG (reference sequence). CDR3 length: 13 amino acids. The DNA for the CDR3 is TGTGCCTGGAGCGGGACAGGGAATCAGCCCCAGCATTTT. This encodes CAWSGTGNQPQHF.

The chain combines TRBV20-1 with TRBJ1-1, with 8 nucleotides matching TRBD1. After removal of 3 bases from V and 1 base from J, the junction contained 4 bases not matched to a gene. CDR1 is DFQATT and CDR2 is SNEGSKA in the germline V gene (reference sequence). This CDR3 region has 14 residues. The CDR3: CSARQGAGNTEAFF. The CDR3 DNA is TGCAGTGCTAGGCAGGGGGCAGGGAACACTGAAGCTTTCTTT.

This clonotype has ten or more counts. J is TRBJ2-5 and V is TRBV2; D unresolved. The CDR3 is made up of 14 amino acids. The germline gives CDR1 SNHLY, CDR2 FYNNEI. Trimming cost V 7 bases and J 5 bases, with 17 bases left between them. The CDR3 here is CASNPTLRMETQYF. The DNA for the CDR3 is TGTGCCAGCAACCCGACATTAAGGATGGAGACCCAGTACTTC.

The chain is built from TRBV29-1 and TRBJ1-3; no firm D call. Trimming took 4 bases from V and 0 from J, leaving 7 bases between them. Germline V CDR1 and CDR2: SQVTM, ANQGSEA. The CDR3 totals 13 residues. The CDR3 bases are TGCAGCGTTGTAGTGGGCTCTGGAAACACCATATATTTT. Protein product: CSVVVGSGNTIYF.

This clonotype was seen ten or more times. CDR3 sequence: CASKTLSGNTIYF. In DNA, the CDR3 is TGTGCCAGCAAAACCCTCTCTGGAAACACCATATATTTT. The chain joins TRBV3-1 to TRBJ1-3; D is uncertain. V dropped 7 bases and J dropped 0 bases, with 7 bases sitting between them. The CDR3 is made up of 13 amino acids. Germline V CDR1 and CDR2: LGHDT, YNNKEL (reference sequence).